Listed below are T cell receptor beta chains from one sample, sequenced in a study of T cell responses to AZD1222 COVID-19 vaccine. TCRdb's copy holds only in-frame clones and misses some; the assay was immunoSEQ multiplex PCR. The repertoire consists of about 140,000 clones, with 70% to 90% occurring once and the leading ten covering about 8%. Sample: peripheral blood, taken on day 0 of AZD1222 vaccination. Receptors originate from an adult in good health. Each CDR3 is given with its conserved first and last residue. The order of the fields is clone size, D gene, V gene, J gene, CDR3 protein, CDR3 DNA. A D gene is named only where the DNA matches it firmly. Expanded clones get a size class; other rows say once, few or many, or leave the size out.

abundance: .; d_gene: .; v_gene: TRBV11-2; j_gene: TRBJ1-2; CDR3aa: CASSPREGDGYTF; CDR3nt: TGTGCCAGCAGCCCGAGGGAGGGTGATGGCTACACCTTC
abundance: .; d_gene: TRBD1; v_gene: TRBV19; j_gene: TRBJ1-1; CDR3aa: CASRVQGVNTEAFF; CDR3nt: TGTGCCAGTAGGGTACAGGGGGTGAACACTGAAGCTTTCTTT
abundance: .; d_gene: TRBD1; v_gene: TRBV27; j_gene: TRBJ1-1; CDR3aa: CASTRQGGTEAFF; CDR3nt: TGTGCCAGCACCAGACAGGGTGGGACTGAAGCTTTCTTT
abundance: .; d_gene: .; v_gene: TRBV2; j_gene: TRBJ1-6; CDR3aa: CASMRTKGPNSPLHF; CDR3nt: TGTGCCAGCATGAGGACTAAGGGGCCGAATTCACCCCTCCACTTT
abundance: .; d_gene: TRBD1; v_gene: TRBV30; j_gene: TRBJ2-7; CDR3aa: CAWSSGQGILSF; CDR3nt: TGTGCCTGGAGCTCGGGACAGGGGATTCTCTCCTTC
abundance: .; d_gene: TRBD1; v_gene: TRBV4-1; j_gene: TRBJ1-2; CDR3aa: CASSLLVGQGAGGYTF; CDR3nt: TGCGCCAGCAGCCTCCTGGTAGGGCAGGGGGCGGGTGGCTACACCTTC
abundance: once; d_gene: .; v_gene: TRBV9; j_gene: TRBJ2-1; CDR3aa: CASSVGGTGPYNEQFF; CDR3nt: TGTGCCAGCAGCGTAGGAGGGACGGGCCCCTACAATGAGCAGTTCTTC
abundance: .; d_gene: .; v_gene: TRBV4-1; j_gene: TRBJ2-3; CDR3aa: CASSQASGGSTDTQYF; CDR3nt: TGCGCCAGCAGCCAAGCGTCAGGTGGAAGCACAGATACGCAGTATTTT
abundance: .; d_gene: TRBD1; v_gene: TRBV5-1; j_gene: TRBJ1-2; CDR3aa: CASSPQGVYGYTF; CDR3nt: TGCGCCAGCAGCCCGCAGGGGGTCTATGGCTACACCTTC
abundance: .; d_gene: .; v_gene: TRBV12-3/TRBV12-4; j_gene: TRBJ1-1; CDR3aa: CASSLSSTGAFF; CDR3nt: TGTGCCAGCAGTTTAAGTTCTACGGGAGCTTTCTTT
abundance: .; d_gene: TRBD1; v_gene: TRBV5-5; j_gene: TRBJ2-5; CDR3aa: CASTFSGGGETQYF; CDR3nt: TGTGCCAGCACCTTTTCAGGGGGCGGGGAGACCCAGTACTTC
abundance: .; d_gene: .; v_gene: TRBV21-1; j_gene: TRBJ1-5; CDR3aa: CASSPPTGRQPQHF; CDR3nt: TGTGCCAGCAGCCCCCCCACAGGGCGCCAGCCCCAGCATTTT
abundance: .; d_gene: .; v_gene: TRBV2; j_gene: TRBJ1-5; CDR3aa: CASTLQGTQPQHF; CDR3nt: TGTGCCAGCACCCTCCAGGGAACTCAGCCCCAGCATTTT
abundance: .; d_gene: .; v_gene: TRBV28; j_gene: TRBJ1-2; CDR3aa: CASTPLEGRYGYTF; CDR3nt: TGTGCCAGCACGCCCTTGGAGGGAAGGTATGGCTACACCTTC
abundance: .; d_gene: .; v_gene: TRBV3-1/TRBV3-2; j_gene: TRBJ1-1; CDR3aa: CASSFGANTEAFF; CDR3nt: TGTGCCAGCAGCTTCGGGGCAAACACTGAAGCTTTCTTT
abundance: .; d_gene: .; v_gene: TRBV18; j_gene: TRBJ2-4; CDR3aa: CASSPGGLAKNIQYF; CDR3nt: TGTGCCAGCTCACCAGGGGGACTAGCCAAAAACATTCAGTACTTC
abundance: .; d_gene: .; v_gene: TRBV13; j_gene: TRBJ2-7; CDR3aa: CASSLSFTYEQYF; CDR3nt: TGTGCCAGCAGCCTAAGTTTTACCTACGAGCAGTACTTC
abundance: .; d_gene: .; v_gene: TRBV7-2; j_gene: TRBJ2-3; CDR3aa: CASSLQGSDTQYF; CDR3nt: TGTGCCAGCAGCTTACAGGGGTCGGATACGCAGTATTTT
abundance: .; d_gene: .; v_gene: TRBV27; j_gene: TRBJ1-3; CDR3aa: CASSSTITGNTIYF; CDR3nt: TGTGCCAGCAGTTCAACAATAACTGGAAACACCATATATTTT
abundance: .; d_gene: TRBD2; v_gene: TRBV10-1; j_gene: TRBJ2-1; CDR3aa: CASSEALAGGYEQFF; CDR3nt: TGCGCCAGCAGTGAGGCGCTAGCGGGAGGCTATGAGCAGTTCTTC
abundance: .; d_gene: TRBD1; v_gene: TRBV11-2; j_gene: TRBJ1-5; CDR3aa: CASSPTGGGNQPQHF; CDR3nt: TGTGCCAGCAGCCCCACAGGGGGAGGCAATCAGCCCCAGCATTTT
abundance: .; d_gene: TRBD1; v_gene: TRBV2; j_gene: TRBJ1-4; CDR3aa: CAKGATNEKLFF; CDR3nt: TGTGCCAAGGGGGCCACTAATGAAAAACTGTTTTTT
abundance: .; d_gene: TRBD1; v_gene: TRBV2; j_gene: TRBJ1-2; CDR3aa: CASRDRGHGYTF; CDR3nt: TGTGCCAGCAGGGACAGGGGGCATGGCTACACCTTC
abundance: .; d_gene: .; v_gene: TRBV27; j_gene: TRBJ2-7; CDR3aa: CASNPYVAQRIYEQYF; CDR3nt: TGTGCCAGCAACCCATACGTGGCACAAAGAATTTACGAGCAGTACTTC
abundance: .; d_gene: .; v_gene: TRBV18; j_gene: TRBJ2-7; CDR3aa: CASSQGHNYEQYF; CDR3nt: TGTGCCAGCTCACAAGGACATAACTACGAGCAGTACTTC
abundance: .; d_gene: TRBD1; v_gene: TRBV10-3; j_gene: TRBJ1-1; CDR3aa: CAISLQGAGEAFF; CDR3nt: TGTGCCATCAGTCTACAGGGGGCAGGTGAAGCTTTCTTT
abundance: .; d_gene: TRBD1; v_gene: TRBV5-4; j_gene: TRBJ2-3; CDR3aa: CASSSNRGRSTDTQYF; CDR3nt: TGTGCCAGCAGCAGTAACAGGGGGCGAAGCACAGATACGCAGTATTTT
abundance: .; d_gene: .; v_gene: TRBV6-2/TRBV6-3; j_gene: TRBJ2-3; CDR3aa: CASSYSTRRDTQYF; CDR3nt: TGTGCCAGCAGTTATTCGACTAGGAGGGATACGCAGTATTTT
abundance: once; d_gene: TRBD1; v_gene: TRBV29-1; j_gene: TRBJ1-2; CDR3aa: CSVDGTVDGYTF; CDR3nt: TGCAGCGTTGACGGGACAGTAGACGGCTACACCTTC
abundance: .; d_gene: TRBD1; v_gene: TRBV4-1; j_gene: TRBJ1-5; CDR3aa: CASSQDPGTGGVQPQHF; CDR3nt: TGCGCCAGCAGCCAAGACCCTGGGACAGGGGGAGTTCAGCCCCAGCATTTT
abundance: .; d_gene: .; v_gene: TRBV7-8; j_gene: TRBJ1-5; CDR3aa: CASSSVGMINQPQHF; CDR3nt: TGTGCCAGCAGCTCAGTTGGGATGATTAATCAGCCCCAGCATTTT
abundance: .; d_gene: .; v_gene: TRBV10-3; j_gene: TRBJ1-1; CDR3aa: CAIGARPNTEAFF; CDR3nt: TGTGCCATCGGGGCTAGGCCGAACACTGAAGCTTTCTTT
abundance: .; d_gene: .; v_gene: TRBV3-1/TRBV3-2; j_gene: TRBJ1-3; CDR3aa: CASSSILGTGNTIYF; CDR3nt: TGTGCCAGCAGCAGCATCTTGGGGACTGGAAACACCATATATTTT
abundance: .; d_gene: .; v_gene: TRBV18; j_gene: TRBJ1-1; CDR3aa: CASSPSIKGAFF; CDR3nt: TGTGCCAGCTCACCCTCGATCAAGGGAGCTTTCTTT
abundance: .; d_gene: TRBD2; v_gene: TRBV6-2/TRBV6-3; j_gene: TRBJ2-6; CDR3aa: CASSPAGGRANVLTF; CDR3nt: TGTGCCAGCAGCCCCGCGGGGGGACGGGCCAACGTCCTGACTTTC
abundance: .; d_gene: .; v_gene: TRBV16; j_gene: TRBJ1-1; CDR3aa: CASSQDRTAEAFF; CDR3nt: TGTGCCAGCAGCCAAGATAGGACAGCCGAAGCTTTCTTT
abundance: .; d_gene: .; v_gene: TRBV7-8; j_gene: TRBJ1-1; CDR3aa: CASKGMGAEAFF; CDR3nt: TGTGCCAGCAAGGGGATGGGGGCTGAAGCTTTCTTT
abundance: .; d_gene: TRBD2; v_gene: TRBV23-1; j_gene: TRBJ2-5; CDR3aa: CASSLAGGPGKTQYF; CDR3nt: TGCGCCAGCTCACTAGCGGGAGGGCCCGGGAAGACCCAGTACTTC
abundance: few; d_gene: .; v_gene: TRBV6-5; j_gene: TRBJ2-3; CDR3aa: CASGAGVTDTQYF; CDR3nt: TGTGCCAGCGGGGCAGGGGTCACAGATACGCAGTATTTT
abundance: .; d_gene: .; v_gene: TRBV10-3; j_gene: TRBJ1-2; CDR3aa: CAISEEVGVLRGYTF; CDR3nt: TGTGCCATCAGTGAAGAGGTCGGGGTCCTGAGAGGCTACACCTTC
abundance: .; d_gene: .; v_gene: TRBV5-1; j_gene: TRBJ2-3; CDR3aa: CASREGAGSTDTQYF; CDR3nt: TGCGCCAGCAGAGAAGGTGCGGGAAGCACAGATACGCAGTATTTT